One and the same sample provided the 29 T cell receptor beta chains below, sequenced in a study of vaccination and CD4 T cells after COVID-19. Their recognized antigens are unknown. Treatment meaning: approximately nine-day PBMC culture with coronavirus spike peptide pools or control peptides (ViraFEST assay). Cultured CD4+ T cell DNA underwent sequencing with the Oncomine TCR Beta short-read assay. TCRdb independently ran MiXCR on the PCR reads; one entry per CDR3 protein. This sample has more than 7,500 distinct CDR3 sequences, with about 23% found just once. The sequenced sample consisted of cultured CD4+ T cells from blood. The receptors stem from a human donor with COVID-19.

This clonotype was counted a few times. V usage is TRBV28 and J usage is TRBJ1-2; 10 nucleotides line up with TRBD1. V was pared by 6 bases and J by 4 bases, with 8 bases of the junction left unmatched. The CDR3 extends over 15 amino acids. CDR1 MDHEN and CDR2 SYDVKM come from the germline V gene. CDR3 DNA sequence: TGTGCCAGCAGCCAACCGGGACAGGGGTTCTATGGCTACACCTTC. Amino acid sequence: CASSQPGQGFYGYTF.

The chain has TRBV7-3 and TRBJ1-4; 8 bases line up with TRBD1. Losses at the gene ends were 2 bases for V and 8 bases for J; bases not matched to a gene: 13. The CDR3 sequence is 17 residues long. Germline V gene data show CDR1 as SGHTA and CDR2 as FQGTGA. CDR3 residues: CASSLSFYQGAREKLFF. The CDR3, as DNA: TGTGCCAGCAGCTTATCGTTCTACCAGGGGGCAAGGGAAAAACTGTTTTTT.

The V gene is TRBV12-3 or TRBV12-4, the J gene TRBJ1-1; D might be TRBD1 (6 bases). V was pared by 6 bases and J by 2 bases, with 13 bases between. This CDR3 comprises 14 residues. This CDR3 is CASRPDRRNTEAFF. CDR3 in DNA: TGTGCCAGCAGACCTGACAGGAGAAACACTGAAGCTTTCTTT.

On this clonotype: Here the CDR3 omits its conserved ending phenylalanine or tryptophan, so a read error is the likely source. The rearrangement joins TRBV6-1 to TRBJ1-2, with 9 bases identical to TRBD1. The CDR3 runs to 13 residues. Germline V gene sequence: CDR1 MNHNS, CDR2 SASEGT. J gave up 7 bases and V 5 bases, and 5 bases lay outside the gene matches. CDR3 in DNA: TGTGCCAGCAGTCAACAGGGGGCGCCTGGCTACACCCTC. It codes for CASSQQGAPGYTL.

The chain combines TRBV9 with TRBJ1-1; possibly TRBD1 for D (6 bases). The CDR3 is 17 residues long. Germline values: CDR1 SGDLS, CDR2 YYNGEE. Trimming took 3 bases from V and 0 from J, leaving 18 bases between them. In DNA form, the CDR3 reads TGTGCCAGCAGCGCAGGGGCCTCTCGAAGGTTGAACACTGAAGCTTTCTTT. It specifies CASSAGASRRLNTEAFF.

This clonotype occurred a few times. V usage is TRBV11-2 and J usage is TRBJ2-5; TRBD1 might be the D (5 bases). The CDR3 runs 13 residues. Trimming pared 5 bases from V and 4 bases from J, leaving 11 bases between. Per the germline V gene, CDR1 is SGHAT and CDR2 is FQNNGV. CDR3: CASSLGQRETQYF. CDR3 nucleotides: TGTGCCAGCAGCCTGGGGCAGAGAGAGACCCAGTACTTC.

The chain recombines TRBV6-2 or TRBV6-3 with TRBJ1-5; D is undetermined. Germline CDR1 and CDR2: MNHEY and SVGEGT. V dropped 2 bases and J dropped 5 bases, with 10 bases sitting between them. The CDR3 is 14 amino acids. CDR3 bases: TGTGCCAGCAGTTACATCTCCAAGGATCAGCCCCAGCATTTT. It translates to CASSYISKDQPQHF.

This rearrangement joins TRBV15 to TRBJ2-5, with TRBD2 matching 7 bases. With V trimmed by 5 bases and J by 2 bases, 8 bases remained unmatched. There are 15 residues in the CDR3. Germline CDR1 LNHNV, CDR2 YYDKDF (reference sequence). CDR3 nucleotide sequence: TGTGCCACCAGCCACCGGGGGGACTCACAAGAGACCCAGTACTTC. Its protein is CATSHRGDSQETQYF.

The chain couples TRBV7-9 to TRBJ2-7, with D tentatively TRBD2 (5 bases). The CDR3 spans 13 residues. Germline V lookup: CDR1 SEHNR, CDR2 FQNEAQ (reference sequence). With 5 bases removed from V and 5 bases from J, the gap between germline ends came to 13 bases. This chain's CDR3 is CASSTGISDEQYF. The DNA of the CDR3 is TGTGCCAGCAGCACCGGGATATCCGACGAGCAGTACTTC.

The V gene is TRBV7-6, the J gene TRBJ2-7; D is perhaps TRBD1 or TRBD2 (7 bases each). V shed 6 bases and J shed 3 bases, with 12 bases lying between them. The CDR3 length is 13 residues. Germline V CDR1 and CDR2: SGHVS, FNYEAQ. CDR3 nucleotide sequence: TGTGCCAGCAGTCAGGGGGAGGGCTACGAGCAGTACTTC. It yields the protein CASSQGEGYEQYF.

The rearrangement uses TRBV14 and TRBJ2-5, with D maybe TRBD2 (5 bases). V dropped 3 bases and J dropped 5 bases, with 7 bases sitting between them. Germline V CDR1 and CDR2: SGHDN, FVKESK. This CDR3 has 12 amino acids. CDR3: CASSHSVETQYF. The CDR3 coding sequence is TGTGCCAGCAGCCATAGCGTGGAGACCCAGTACTTC. Full variable domain (missing parts from reference TRBV14 and TRBJ2-5): EAGVTQFPSHSVIEKGQTVTLRCDPISGHDNLYWYRRVMGKEIKFLLHFVKESKQDESGMPNNRFLAERTGGTYSTLKVQPAELEDSGVYFCASSHSVETQYFGPGTRLLVL.

Of note for this clonotype: Germline and junction disagree at one end, which may indicate a read error. The chain uses TRBV10-3 and TRBJ1-1; D is unclear. Germline loops: CDR1 ENHRY, CDR2 SYGVKD. This CDR3 contains 12 residues. As DNA, the CDR3 is TGTGCCATCAGCGACCGGAACGCTGAAGCTTTCTTT. Amino acids: CAISDRNAEAFF.

This clonotype counts as medium-sized. CDR3 in amino acids: CASSLDREYGYTF. In DNA form, the CDR3 reads TGTGCCAGCAGCCTCGACAGGGAATATGGCTACACCTTC. The genes are TRBV7-2 and TRBJ1-2, with TRBD1 matching over 7 bases. V gave up 5 bases and J gave up 5 bases; unmatched junction bases: 5. The CDR3 covers 13 residues. Per the germline V gene, CDR1 is SGHTA and CDR2 is FQGNSA.

This sequence joins TRBV5-1 and TRBJ2-2; possibly TRBD1 for D (6 bases). V lost 2 bases and J lost 2, with 10 bases in between. CDR1 and CDR2 from the germline V gene are SGHRS and YFSETQ. The CDR3 runs to 15 residues. The CDR3 loop reads CASSFQGPNTGELFF. CDR3 in DNA: TGCGCCAGCAGCTTCCAGGGGCCAAACACCGGGGAGCTGTTTTTT. Looking up the rest from reference TRBV5-1 and TRBJ2-2 gives the full variable domain: KAGVTQTPRYLIKTRGQQVTLSCSPISGHRSVSWYQQTPGQGLQFLFEYFSETQRNKGNFPGRFSGRQFSNSRSEMNVSTLELGDSALYLCASSFQGPNTGELFFGEGSRLTVL.

A note on this clonotype: Being one base from a much bigger clone, this may be a read error. The chain carries TRBV27 and TRBJ1-6; D is possibly TRBD1 (5 bases). The CDR3 loop spans 16 amino acids. From germline, CDR1 is MNHEY and CDR2 SMNVEV (reference sequence). CDR3: CASTNLATAKNSPFHF. The CDR3 DNA sequence: TGTGCCAGCACTAACCTCGCGACAGCCAAAAATTCACCCTTCCACTTT.

V gene TRBV5-1 combines with J gene TRBJ1-4; 9 bases map to TRBD1. The CDR3 length is 15 residues. The J segment lost 4 bases and the V segment lost 5 bases, leaving 6 bases of the junction unmatched. The germline CDR1 and CDR2 sequences are SGHRS and YFSETQ. The CDR3 DNA follows: TGCGCCAGCAGAAGGGGACAGGGCCATAATGAAAAACTGTTTTTT. Its protein is CASRRGQGHNEKLFF.

This clonotype was observed a handful of times. The rearrangement links TRBV7-3 to TRBJ2-7; D is perhaps TRBD2 (6 bases). Germline-derived CDR1 and CDR2 are SGHTA and FQGTGA. Trimming took 2 bases from V and 1 from J, leaving 12 bases between them. This CDR3 contains 15 residues. The CDR3 sequence is CASSLAGGDSYEQYF. The CDR3 nucleotides read TGTGCCAGCAGCTTAGCCGGCGGGGATTCCTACGAGCAGTACTTC.

This rearrangement joins TRBV2 to TRBJ1-5; 8 bases fit TRBD1. The CDR3 covers 12 residues. Germline V lookup: CDR1 SNHLY, CDR2 FYNNEI. With V trimmed by 6 bases and J by 7 bases, 2 bases remained unmatched. DNA of the CDR3: TGTGCCAGCAGACAGGGGGGCCAGCCCCAGCATTTT. Protein sequence: CASRQGGQPQHF.

This clonotype has only a few counts. The genes are TRBV6-1 and TRBJ1-2; tentatively, D is TRBD1 (5 bases). Germline V gives CDR1 MNHNS, CDR2 SASEGT. The CDR3 loop spans 14 amino acids. The V and J ends lost 5 bases and 1 base respectively, with 11 bases between them. Here the CDR3 DNA reads TGTGCCAGCAGTAGGGGACCGGATAACTATGGCTACACCTTC. Translation gives CASSRGPDNYGYTF.

In DNA form, the CDR3 reads TGCGCCAGCAGTGACCCTAGCAAAACTCCGGGACAGACGTCTAACTATGGCTACACCTTC. Amino acid sequence: CASSDPSKTPGQTSNYGYTF. The J gene is TRBJ1-2, the V gene TRBV10-2; 7 nucleotides align to TRBD1. V gave up 3 bases and J gave up 0 bases; unmatched junction bases: 19. This CDR3 comprises 20 residues. Germline-derived CDR1 and CDR2 are WSHSY and SAAADI.

The chain couples TRBV7-8 to TRBJ1-4, with a tentative D call TRBD1 (6 bases). The CDR3 contains 16 residues. Germline V CDR1 and CDR2: SGHVS, FQNEAQ. V was clipped by 4 bases and J by 7 bases, with 19 bases between them. CDR3 loop: CASSSGGGTASEKLFF. CDR3 nucleotide sequence: TGTGCCAGCAGCTCAGGCGGGGGCACAGCTAGTGAAAAACTGTTTTTT.

Relative to its sample, this clonotype is medium-sized (0.01 to 0.1%). The V call is TRBV19, the J call TRBJ1-5, with 7 bases matching TRBD1. V gave up 6 bases and J gave up 1 base; unmatched junction bases: 6. Germline assignment: CDR1 LNHDA and CDR2 SQIVND (reference sequence). This CDR3 comprises 15 residues. CDR3 DNA sequence: TGTGCCAGTAGGGAGAGACAGGGAAGCAATCAGCCCCAGCATTTT. It codes for CASRERQGSNQPQHF.

The rearrangement links TRBV7-2 to TRBJ1-1, with D unclear. V was trimmed by 3 bases and J by 3 bases, leaving 14 bases between them. The CDR3 sequence is 15 residues long. CDR1 and CDR2 (germline): SGHTA, FQGNSA. CDR3 amino acids: CASSFHGSWDTEAFF. In DNA form, the CDR3 reads TGTGCCAGCAGCTTCCACGGGAGTTGGGACACTGAAGCTTTCTTT.

By proportion, this clonotype is medium-sized. The chain is built from TRBV21-1 and TRBJ1-5; TRBD1 was called by the table and not checked on the DNA. TRBV21-1 is a pseudogene. The CDR3 is 16 amino acids. CDR3 residues: CASGGQDLWANQPQHF. The DNA of the CDR3 is TGTGCCAGTGGGGGACAGGATCTTTGGGCCAATCAGCCCCAGCATTTT.

By share, this clonotype counts as medium-sized. J is TRBJ1-5 and V is TRBV20-1, with 10 bases aligning to TRBD1. The CDR3 is 16 residues long. Germline V CDR1 and CDR2: DFQATT, SNEGSKA (reference sequence). V was clipped by 1 base and J by 7 bases; unmatched bases: 10. This chain's CDR3 is CSARVGDRGRGQPQHF. The CDR3 nucleotides read TGCAGTGCTAGAGTTGGAGACAGGGGGCGCGGGCAGCCCCAGCATTTT.

This clonotype has only a few counts. The chain uses TRBV19 and TRBJ1-2, with D perhaps matching TRBD1 (5 bases). There are 14 residues in the CDR3. V shed 3 bases and J shed 6 bases, with 14 bases lying between them. CDR1 is LNHDA and CDR2 is SQIVND in the germline V gene (reference sequence). The CDR3 bases are TGTGCCAGTAGTATTTTCGACAGCCCTAATGGCTACACCTTC. Translation gives CASSIFDSPNGYTF.

The chain joins TRBV19 to TRBJ2-4; TRBD1 agrees at 7 bases. The V gene's germline CDR1 is LNHDA and CDR2 SQIVND (reference sequence). J was trimmed by 6 bases and V by 5 bases; bases with no gene match: 10. The CDR3 spans 15 residues. The CDR3 loop is CASSPRQGEVNIQYF. In DNA, the CDR3 is TGTGCCAGTAGTCCAAGACAGGGCGAGGTAAACATTCAGTACTTC.

This clonotype was seen only once. V and J are TRBV11-3 and TRBJ2-7; 9 bases map to TRBD2. With 3 bases clipped from V and 3 bases from J, the junction kept 0 bases outside the gene matches. The CDR3 runs 13 residues. CDR1 and CDR2 from the germline V gene are SGHNT and YENEEA. CDR3 residues: CASSFSGGYEQYF. DNA for the CDR3: TGTGCCAGCAGCTTTAGCGGGGGCTACGAGCAGTACTTC.

A word on this clonotype: It may be a read error: a sequence one base away is much more abundant. DNA of the CDR3: TGCAGTGCTGGAGTTTCCACAGGGGAGGCTCAGCCCCAGCATTTT. Translation: CSAGVSTGEAQPQHF. The chain uses TRBV20-1 and TRBJ1-5; 7 bases align to TRBD1. Germline lookup yields CDR1 DFQATT and CDR2 SNEGSKA (reference sequence). The CDR3 consists of 15 residues. The trim removed 5 bases at V and 6 bases at J, leaving 13 bases unmatched.